The clone carrying this T cell receptor (beta chain) was counted many times. Its antigen is still unknown. This entry comes from a study of read filtering for tumor transcriptome and immune sequencing. Overall study: Whole-transcriptome libraries were prepared after DNase treatment. Findings and caveats of the study: In IR-seq, single-read clonotypes were 70% to 85% of clonotypes but around 3.4% of reads.

The CDR3 spans 13 residues. V was shortened by 3 bases and J by 6 bases, with 9 bases between the two germline ends. The V gene's germline CDR1 is SGHVS and CDR2 FNYEAQ. The library was built from roughly 400 ng RNA with molecular barcoded adaptors for alpha/delta and beta/gamma chains. TCRdb reprocessed the reads with MiXCR, giving one entry per CDR3 protein. The data contain about 21,000 distinct CDR3 sequences, around 20% of them singletons. This clonotype originated in a donor at least 40 years old with multiple myeloma. This sequence joins TRBV7-6 and TRBJ1-5, with a possible D match to TRBD1 (5 bases). The sequencing sample was made of a population of CD138-negative cells sorted from bone marrow. The CDR3, as DNA: TGTGCCAGCAGCTTTAGGGGAGGTCAGCCCCAGCATTTT. Its translation is CASSFRGGQPQHF.